The next 13 T cell receptor beta chains were all read from a single sample in a study of blood T cells in healthy people across ages. Combining a sample-barcoded 5' primer with a J-beta primer mix, a second PCR ran for about 7 to 11 cycles. TCRdb redid the calling of the 5' RACE reads with MiXCR, one entry per CDR3 protein. The table has 800,000 to 900,000 distinct CDR3 sequences, around 62% seen once. Sequencing was carried out using blood. These receptor sequences come from a young man in good health.

This clonotype was observed many times. This chain links TRBV7-2 with TRBJ2-3; 9 bases align to TRBD1. This CDR3 spans 15 amino acids. The ends lost 4 bases at V and 6 bases at J; junction bases unmatched: 8. The germline gives CDR1 SGHTA, CDR2 FQGNSA. DNA for the CDR3: TGTGCCAGCAGCTCCTCGGGACAGGGCCTTGATACGCAGTATTTT. It specifies CASSSSGQGLDTQYF. Looking up the rest from reference TRBV7-2 and TRBJ2-3 gives the full variable domain: GAGVSQSPSNKVTEKGKDVELRCDPISGHTALYWYRQSLGQGLEFLIYFQGNSAPDKSGLPSDRFSAERTGGSVSTLTIQRTQQEDSAVYLCASSSSGQGLDTQYFGPGTRLTVL.

The gene calls are TRBV4-3 and TRBJ2-2; the match to TRBD2 covers 8 bases. The CDR3 contains 17 residues. Losses at the gene ends were 0 bases for V and 2 bases for J; bases not matched to a gene: 5. Germline CDR1 and CDR2: LGHNA and YSLEER. The CDR3 protein is CASSQDGLAGNTGELFF. CDR3 nucleotide sequence: TGCGCCAGCAGCCAAGATGGGCTAGCGGGTAACACCGGGGAGCTGTTTTTT.

The CDR3 DNA follows: TGTGCCAGCAGCTTAGTGGTGTCGAGCCACAATGAGCAGTTCTTC. It translates to CASSLVVSSHNEQFF. V usage is TRBV13 and J usage is TRBJ2-1; no definite D call. CDR1 is PRHDT and CDR2 is FYEKMQ in the germline V gene (reference sequence). This CDR3 is 15 amino acids long. Deletions cut 1 base from V and 5 bases from J, with 12 bases between.

This clonotype was counted only a few times. This chain links TRBV2 with TRBJ1-2; D is ambiguous. Germline V gene data show CDR1 as SNHLY and CDR2 as FYNNEI. V was shortened by 4 bases and J by 7 bases, with 10 bases between the two germline ends. The CDR3 covers 12 residues. Written as DNA, the CDR3 is TGTGCCAGCAGTGGAACGACGGGTGGCTACACCTTC. The encoded protein is CASSGTTGGYTF.

Worth noting for this clonotype: It is unclear where the CDR3 begins or ends on the DNA, so no DNA is shown, and the CDR3 is as TCRdb lists it. This rearrangement joins TRBV5-6 to TRBJ1-2. 14 amino acids form the CDR3, both terminal residues included. Germline V lookup: CDR1 SGHDT, CDR2 YYEEEE. The CDR3 here is CASTSAPADYGYTF.

This chain links TRBV4-2 with TRBJ1-2; no firm D call. The V gene lost 0 bases and the J gene lost 2 bases, with 10 bases spanning the gap. Germline V gives CDR1 LGHNA, CDR2 YNFKEQ. The CDR3 extends over 15 amino acids. The CDR3: CASSQDTLQNYGYTF. For the CDR3, the DNA is TGTGCCAGCAGCCAAGATACGTTGCAGAACTATGGCTACACCTTC.

For the CDR3, the DNA is TGTGCCAGCAGCACATACAGGGTTGGAAGGGAGACCCAGTACTTC. Translated: CASSTYRVGRETQYF. The J gene is TRBJ2-5, the V gene TRBV5-6, with D possibly matching TRBD1 (6 bases). This CDR3 has 15 amino acids. Germline CDR1 reads SGHDT; CDR2 reads YYEEEE. Trimming took off 4 bases at V and 5 bases at J, with 18 bases between the two ends.

The rearrangement uses TRBV12-3 or TRBV12-4 and TRBJ2-1; TRBD1 aligns across 9 bases. This CDR3 contains 14 residues. V lost 3 bases and J lost 5; bases outside the gene matches: 2. This CDR3 reads CASSFRTGDNEQFF. The CDR3 nucleotides are TGTGCCAGCAGTTTCAGGACAGGGGACAATGAGCAGTTCTTC.

This clonotype has just a few counts. The genes are TRBV20-1 and TRBJ2-3; D remains ambiguous. V was cut by 3 bases and J by 1 base, with 8 bases left in between. Germline values: CDR1 DFQATT, CDR2 SNEGSKA (reference sequence). The CDR3 covers 13 residues. CDR3 DNA: TGCAGTGCTAGGGCCGATGGCACAGATACGCAGTATTTT. Encoded protein: CSARADGTDTQYF.

The chain couples TRBV6-2 or TRBV6-3 to TRBJ2-5, with D tentatively TRBD2 (6 bases). This CDR3 is 14 amino acids long. Germline V gene data show CDR1 as MNHEY and CDR2 as SVGEGT. V shed 7 bases and J shed 4 bases, with 16 bases lying between them. The CDR3, as DNA: TGTGCCAGCAAGCCGGACTACGTAGCAGAGACCCAGTACTTC. It is translated as CASKPDYVAETQYF.

The rearrangement joins TRBV14 to TRBJ1-1; 7 bases are shared with TRBD1. CDR1 is SGHDN, CDR2 FVKESK, per germline. The CDR3 covers 16 residues. The ends lost 3 bases at V and 3 bases at J; junction bases unmatched: 10. The CDR3 protein is CASSQTGKILDTEAFF. For the CDR3, the DNA is TGTGCCAGCAGCCAGACAGGGAAGATTCTGGACACTGAAGCTTTCTTT.

This chain links TRBV12-5 with TRBJ2-5; D is tentatively TRBD1 or TRBD2 (6 bases each). Germline loops: CDR1 LGHNT, CDR2 FRNRAP. The V end was cut by 3 bases, the J end by 5 bases, with 13 bases between. There are 14 residues in the CDR3. The DNA of the CDR3 is TGTGCTAGTGGTTTAGGGGGAGGTGGCGAGACCCAGTACTTC. Its protein product is CASGLGGGGETQYF.

The genes are TRBV3-1 and TRBJ2-3; TRBD1 aligns across 7 bases. With 2 bases clipped from V and 1 base from J, the junction kept 6 bases outside the gene matches. Germline CDR1 LGHDT, CDR2 YNNKEL (reference sequence). CDR3 size: 16 residues. The CDR3 region is CASSQLPTGGTDTQYF. The CDR3 coding sequence is TGTGCCAGCAGCCAACTCCCCACAGGGGGCACAGATACGCAGTATTTT.